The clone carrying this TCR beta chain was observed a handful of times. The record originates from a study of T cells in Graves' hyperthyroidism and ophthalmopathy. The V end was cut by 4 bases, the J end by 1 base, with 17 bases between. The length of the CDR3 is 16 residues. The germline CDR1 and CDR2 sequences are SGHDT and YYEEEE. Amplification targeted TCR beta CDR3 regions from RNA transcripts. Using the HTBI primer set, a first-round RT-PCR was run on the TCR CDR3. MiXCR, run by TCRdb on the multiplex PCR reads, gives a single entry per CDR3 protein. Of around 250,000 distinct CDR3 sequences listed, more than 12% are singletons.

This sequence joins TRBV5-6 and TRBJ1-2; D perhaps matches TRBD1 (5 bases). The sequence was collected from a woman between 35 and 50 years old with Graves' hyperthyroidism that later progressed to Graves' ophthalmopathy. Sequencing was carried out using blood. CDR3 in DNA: TGTGCCAGCAGCCCTCTCTCTCCCGGGGGTAACTATGGCTACACCTTC. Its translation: CASSPLSPGGNYGYTF.